The present entry profiles one TCR beta chain with its context. Its specificity is not known. This CDR3 comprises 14 residues. The trim removed 8 bases at V and 4 bases at J, leaving 8 bases unmatched. Per germline, CDR1 SGHAT and CDR2 FQNNGV. This sample was taken from a study of shared clonotypes between healthy human individuals. General observations from the study: The represented genetic and exposure-history diversity was limited by the small number of donors. Sampling involved blood alone; tissue repertoires likely differ.

Genomic DNA of every subset was divided equally among multiple immunoSEQ plates. Authors' processing steps: With immunoSEQ giving junction-only sequences and no quality scores, filtering differed. Using immunoSEQ multiplex PCR, the repertoire was profiled, and TCRdb retains in-frame clones only, with some absent. For V, J and clone size, that table is used; D and trimming come from the DNA. Of about 980,000 clones in the sample, 60% to 85% were seen once. This rearrangement joins TRBV11-2 to TRBJ2-7; 10 positions agree with TRBD1. The sequence came from a man between 18 and 29 years old in good health. Sample: memory CD4+ T cells sorted from blood. As for subset: CD45RA-negative fraction. CDR3 in DNA: TGTGCCAGCGACCAAGACAGGGGGCTATACGAGCAGTACTTC. Its protein is CASDQDRGLYEQYF.